Included here is one TCR beta chain sequence, with context. The antigen is unknown. The sample belongs to a study of CD8+ T cells in alopecia areata. General study findings and limits: It was lesional scalp, especially alopecia totalis/universalis, that showed higher clonality than normal scalp. Sequencing of scalp tissue also captures the resident alphabeta T cells of normal skin.

Investigators isolated RNA and reverse transcribed it into cDNA to act as the sequencing template. The repertoire was sequenced with immunoSEQ multiplex PCR; TCRdb's copy has only in-frame clones and lacks some. The sample gives 100,000 to 130,000 clones, around 55% of which show up once; 20% is in the top ten. Using a FACSAria, the CD4+ and CD8+ T cells were sorted from the PBMCs. Sequenced input: CD8+ T cells sorted from blood. The receptor was derived from a human donor in good health.

The CDR3 nucleotides read TGTGCCAGTAGTTCCGGGACAGGGGGAGGCAATGAGCAGTTCTTC. Translating it yields CASSSGTGGGNEQFF. The rearrangement joins TRBV19 to TRBJ2-1; 11 bases align to TRBD1. CDR1 is LNHDA, CDR2 SQIVND, per germline (reference sequence). J was trimmed by 6 bases and V by 5 bases; bases with no gene match: 6. CDR3 length: 15 amino acids.